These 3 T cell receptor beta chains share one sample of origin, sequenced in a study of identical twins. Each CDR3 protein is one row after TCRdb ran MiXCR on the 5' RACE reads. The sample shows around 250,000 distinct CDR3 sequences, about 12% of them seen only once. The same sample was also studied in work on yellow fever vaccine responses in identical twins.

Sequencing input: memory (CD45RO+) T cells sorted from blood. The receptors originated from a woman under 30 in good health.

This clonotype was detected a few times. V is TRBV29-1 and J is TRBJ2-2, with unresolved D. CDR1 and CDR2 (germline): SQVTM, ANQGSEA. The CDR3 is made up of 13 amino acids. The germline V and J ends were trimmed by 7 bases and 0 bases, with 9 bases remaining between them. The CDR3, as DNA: TGCAGCGCTATGGCAGCGAACACCGGGGAGCTGTTTTTT. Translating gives CSAMAANTGELFF.

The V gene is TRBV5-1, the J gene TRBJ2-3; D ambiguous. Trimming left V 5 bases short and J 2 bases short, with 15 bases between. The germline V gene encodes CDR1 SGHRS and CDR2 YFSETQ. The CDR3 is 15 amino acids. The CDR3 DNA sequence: TGCGCCAGCAGTTTGTCTTTTGCGGACACAGATACGCAGTATTTT. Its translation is CASSLSFADTDTQYF.

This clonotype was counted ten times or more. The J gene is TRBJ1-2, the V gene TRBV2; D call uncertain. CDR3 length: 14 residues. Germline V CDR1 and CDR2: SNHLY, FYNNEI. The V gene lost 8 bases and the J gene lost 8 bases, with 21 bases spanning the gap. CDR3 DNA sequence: TGTGCCAGCTTATTCCCTTCGGTGGATGAGGGCTACACCTTC. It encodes CASLFPSVDEGYTF.